Listed below are T cell receptor beta chains from one sample, sequenced in a study of T cell repertoires in cytomegalovirus infection. TCRdb ran MiXCR on the reads and lists one entry per CDR3 protein. The sample gives roughly 760,000 distinct CDR3 sequences, about a third of which show up once; more than 2.5% is in the top ten. Material for sequencing was PBMCs. Source of these receptors: a human donor in good health (CMV status not recorded). Some clones in this sample may be carry-over from other donors' samples. The CDR3 runs from the conserved cysteine through the conserved F or W. Each record gives: clone size, D gene, J gene, V gene, CDR3 DNA, CDR3 protein. D genes are given only for firm matches. Clone size, where shown, is once, few, many, or a class for clones that have expanded.

few | . | TRBJ2-5 | TRBV11-2 | TGTGCCAGCAGCGTATTACCCCAAGAGACCCAGTACTTC | CASSVLPQETQYF
few | TRBD1 | TRBJ2-7 | TRBV7-8 | TGTGCCAGCAGGAATGGACAGGGGCCCTACGAGCAGTACTTC | CASRNGQGPYEQYF
. | TRBD2 | TRBJ2-2 | TRBV20-1 | TGCAGTGCTAGCTGGGCGGGGGCGAACACCGGGGAGCTGTTTTTT | CSASWAGANTGELFF
. | TRBD1 | TRBJ1-5 | TRBV7-2 | TGTGCCAGCAGCTACATAACAGGGGCAGGGCAGCCCCAGCATTTT | CASSYITGAGQPQHF
few | . | TRBJ2-4 | TRBV28 | TGTGCCAGCAGTTTGGGGGTCCGAGCCAAAAACATTCAGTACTTC | CASSLGVRAKNIQYF
. | TRBD1 | TRBJ1-1 | TRBV27 | TGTGCCAGCAGTTTATCGCATGCCAGGGGGCTAACTGAAGCTTTCTTT | CASSLSHARGLTEAFF
. | . | TRBJ1-1 | TRBV27 | TGTGCCAGCAGTTTATGGGGAGGGGCTGAAGCTTTCTTT | CASSLWGGAEAFF
many | TRBD1 | TRBJ2-7 | TRBV27 | TGTGCCAGCAGTTCCCACAGGGGCTCCTACGAGCAGTACTTC | CASSSHRGSYEQYF
. | . | TRBJ2-7 | TRBV7-2 | TGTGCCAGCAGCTTAGCCCACAGAACCTACGAGCAGTACTTC | CASSLAHRTYEQYF
. | . | TRBJ1-1 | TRBV28 | TGTGCCAGCAGTCCAAATTTTTCCCCTGAAGCTTTCTTT | CASSPNFSPEAFF
. | . | TRBJ2-2 | TRBV2 | TGTGCCGGGAGCTGGACAGAGAACACCGGGGAGCTGTTTTTT | CAGSWTENTGELFF
few | . | TRBJ1-6 | TRBV2 | TGTGCCAGCAACCAAAGTCCGGGACTTACGAGCTCCTATAATTCACCCCTCCACTTT | CASNQSPGLTSSYNSPLHF
few | . | TRBJ2-3 | TRBV7-6 | TGTGCCAGCAGCTTAGTCGGCGGGATGGGAGATACGCAGTATTTT | CASSLVGGMGDTQYF
few | . | TRBJ2-7 | TRBV2 | TGTGCCAGCAGTCCTTTGACAACTTCCTACGAGCAGTACTTC | CASSPLTTSYEQYF
. | TRBD1 | TRBJ1-2 | TRBV6-1 | TGTGCCAGCAGAAGTTCCGGGACAGCCTATGGCTACACCTTC | CASRSSGTAYGYTF
few | . | TRBJ2-1 | TRBV5-1 | TGCGCCAGCCCAAGGCGGGTTAATGGGTCCAACAATGAGCAGTTCTTC | CASPRRVNGSNNEQFF
. | TRBD1 | TRBJ2-5 | TRBV11-2 | TGTGCCAGCAGACCCGGCCAGACAGGGTCTCAAGAGACCCAGTACTTC | CASRPGQTGSQETQYF
. | . | TRBJ1-5 | TRBV12-3/TRBV12-4 | TGTGCCAGCAGCCTTGGGTTAGGCTTAAATCAGCCCCAGCATTTT | CASSLGLGLNQPQHF
. | TRBD1 | TRBJ2-1 | TRBV25-1 | TGTGCCAGCAGTGACTTCCCCGGGACAGGGAAGAATAATGAGCAGTTCTTC | CASSDFPGTGKNNEQFF
once | . | TRBJ1-5 | TRBV28 | TGTGCCAGTAAGAGGGGGGTGAGTCAGCCCCAGCATTTT | CASKRGVSQPQHF
. | . | TRBJ1-5 | TRBV5-6 | TGTGCCAGCAGCTTGTCGGGCCCAGGGCAGCCCCAGCATTTT | CASSLSGPGQPQHF
. | . | TRBJ2-1 | TRBV20-1 | TGCAGTGCTAGAGATGAGACCTACAATGAGCAGTTCTTC | CSARDETYNEQFF
. | . | TRBJ2-3 | TRBV28 | TGTGCCAGCAGTTTGGTCGTTGGGGCGCCCACAGATACGCAGTATTTT | CASSLVVGAPTDTQYF
many | . | TRBJ1-1 | TRBV27 | TGTGCCAGCAGCTTACGGGGGGAAGCTTTCTTT | CASSLRGEAFF
many | . | TRBJ2-6 | TRBV7-2 | TGTGCCAGCAGCTTAGTCGGCCGTAACTCTGGGGCCAACGTCCTGACTTTC | CASSLVGRNSGANVLTF
few | . | TRBJ2-1 | TRBV20-1 | TGCAGTGCTAGATCCCGGACTGGGATCTACAATGAGCAGTTCTTC | CSARSRTGIYNEQFF
few | . | TRBJ2-7 | TRBV28 | TGTGCCATAGGGAGTTTGGGGCAGTACTTC | CAIGSLGQYF
. | . | TRBJ2-3 | TRBV6-6 | TGTGCCAGCAGAACAGATACGCAGTATTTT | CASRTDTQYF
. | . | TRBJ2-1 | TRBV10-3 | TGTGCCATCAGTGAGGGTCAGGGGTCTAGAAATGAGCAGTTCTTC | CAISEGQGSRNEQFF
. | . | TRBJ2-3 | TRBV12-3/TRBV12-4 | TGTGCCAGCAGTTTACAGCGGGGCACAGATACGCAGTATTTT | CASSLQRGTDTQYF
. | TRBD2 | TRBJ2-1 | TRBV27 | TGTGCCAGCAGTGGGACTAGCCTCAATGAGCAGTTCTTC | CASSGTSLNEQFF
few | . | TRBJ1-2 | TRBV6-4 | TGTGCCAGCAGTGCCTCAGGGGCCTTTGGCTACACCTTC | CASSASGAFGYTF
many | . | TRBJ1-2 | TRBV7-8 | TGTGCCAGCAGCTTAGCGGGAGTGTATAACTATGGCTACACCTTC | CASSLAGVYNYGYTF
. | . | TRBJ2-2 | TRBV28 | TGTGCCAGCCTCTCCCCGGGATTTAACACCGGGGAGCTGTTTTTT | CASLSPGFNTGELFF
. | TRBD2 | TRBJ2-1 | TRBV7-2 | TGTGCCAGCAGCTTACCTCGGGCGGGAGTTAGGAACAATGAGCAGTTCTTC | CASSLPRAGVRNNEQFF
. | TRBD1 | TRBJ1-1 | TRBV28 | TGTGCCAGCAGACGCCTGACAGGGACCCTGGGTCAGAGGGGCGCTTTCTTT | CASRRLTGTLGQRGAFF
. | . | TRBJ2-1 | TRBV28 | TGTGCCAGAAGTCGATTCGCGTCCGTTACAGGTGCCCGGGAGCAGTTCTTC | CARSRFASVTGAREQFF
few | . | TRBJ2-7 | TRBV7-8 | TGTGCCAGCAGCTTAAGGGTCGGGGCGACCTCCTACGAGCAGTACTTC | CASSLRVGATSYEQYF
. | . | TRBJ2-7 | TRBV4-1 | TGCGCCAGCAGCCAAGCCCTTGGGCGGAAACTTTACGAGCAGTACTTC | CASSQALGRKLYEQYF
. | . | TRBJ2-7 | TRBV27 | TGTGCCAGCAGTCCCCAGACTCTTTTCGAGCAGTACTTC | CASSPQTLFEQYF
. | . | TRBJ2-3 | TRBV7-3 | TGTGCCAGCAGCTTAACAGGGAGGCCAGATACGCAGTATTTT | CASSLTGRPDTQYF
. | TRBD2 | TRBJ2-7 | TRBV7-9 | TGTGCCAGCAGCTTAGAAACGCTAGCGGGGTACGAGCAGTACTTC | CASSLETLAGYEQYF
few | . | TRBJ2-1 | TRBV7-8 | TGTGCCAGCAGCTTAGGGGCAGGGGTCTGGAATGAGCAGTTCTTC | CASSLGAGVWNEQFF
many | . | TRBJ1-2 | TRBV7-2 | TGTGCCAGCAGCTTAGGATCTGGGGCCTCTAACTATGGCTACACCTTC | CASSLGSGASNYGYTF
. | TRBD2 | TRBJ2-7 | TRBV25-1 | TGTGCCAGCAGTGAATACCGACTAGCGGAAGGGGGGTTCTACGAGCAGTACTTC | CASSEYRLAEGGFYEQYF
many | . | TRBJ1-2 | TRBV7-8 | TGTGCCAGCAGCTTAGAAGAGAACTATGGCTACACCTTC | CASSLEENYGYTF
. | TRBD2 | TRBJ2-7 | TRBV6-6 | TGTGCCAGCTGGGCGGGAGGCTACGAGCAGTACTTC | CASWAGGYEQYF
many | TRBD1 | TRBJ2-5 | TRBV7-2 | TGTGCCAGCAGCTTATTGGGACAGGGGCGGAGGAATGGAGAGACCCAGTACTTC | CASSLLGQGRRNGETQYF
. | TRBD1 | TRBJ1-5 | TRBV27 | TGTGCCAGCAGTCCTCTTACAATTACCGGGACAGGGGGCCCATATAGCAATCAGCCCCAGCATTTT | CASSPLTITGTGGPYSNQPQHF
. | TRBD2 | TRBJ2-2 | TRBV24-1 | TGTGCCACCAGCTCTACTAGCGGGAGTAGGAGCGGGGAGCTGTTTTTT | CATSSTSGSRSGELFF
many | TRBD2 | TRBJ2-7 | TRBV7-8 | TGTGCCAGCAGCCGAGGGCGAGGGAGCGGGAGGTCCTACGAGCAGTACTTC | CASSRGRGSGRSYEQYF
few | TRBD2 | TRBJ2-7 | TRBV27 | TGTGCCAGCAGTCCTAGGGGTGGCGGGAGGTTCTACGAGCAGTACTTC | CASSPRGGGRFYEQYF
few | TRBD2 | TRBJ2-7 | TRBV20-1 | TGCAGTGCTAGAGAACCTAGCGGGCGCTACGAGCAGTACTTC | CSAREPSGRYEQYF
. | . | TRBJ1-5 | TRBV7-2 | TGTGCCAGCAGCGTCGTAGGCCAGTGTAATCAGCCCCAGCATTTT | CASSVVGQCNQPQHF
. | TRBD2 | TRBJ2-2 | TRBV6-5 | TGTGCCAGCAAGGCCTCGGCTAGCGGGAGGTCCGGGCAGCTGTTTTTT | CASKASASGRSGQLFF